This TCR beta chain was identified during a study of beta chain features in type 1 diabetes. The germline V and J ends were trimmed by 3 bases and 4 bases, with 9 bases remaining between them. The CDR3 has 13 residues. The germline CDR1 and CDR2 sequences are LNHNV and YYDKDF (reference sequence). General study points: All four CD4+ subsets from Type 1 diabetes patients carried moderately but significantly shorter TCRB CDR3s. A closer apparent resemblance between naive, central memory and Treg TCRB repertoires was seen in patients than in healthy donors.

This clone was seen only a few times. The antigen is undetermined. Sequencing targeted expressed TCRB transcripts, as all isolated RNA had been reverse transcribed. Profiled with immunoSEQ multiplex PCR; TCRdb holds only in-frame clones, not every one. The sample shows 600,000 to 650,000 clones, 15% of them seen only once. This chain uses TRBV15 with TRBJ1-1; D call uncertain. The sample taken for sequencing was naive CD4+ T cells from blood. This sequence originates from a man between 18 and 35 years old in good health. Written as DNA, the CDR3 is TGTGCCACCAGCAGCCTATGGGCCACTGAAGCTTTCTTT. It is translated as CATSSLWATEAFF.